These 10 T cell receptor beta chains came from one sample sequenced in a study of T cells expressing NK-cell markers. TCRdb reworked the 5' RACE reads into one entry per CDR3 protein, no DNA. Across approximately 460,000 distinct CDR3 sequences, the top ten clones capture 7.3% of the sample. Sequencing was done on a sample of blood T cells: a sorted CD56 or NKG2C T cell subset, CD4+ or CD8+ T cells, or bulk PBMC T cells (not recorded which). Every receptor here comes from a woman between 18 and 69 years old in good health.

This rearrangement joins TRBV5-1 to TRBJ2-2. The CDR3 has 15 residues. Germline V gene data show CDR1 as SGHRS and CDR2 as YFSETQ. The CDR3 reads CASSSDRGNTGELFF.

The chain joins TRBV12-3 or TRBV12-4 to TRBJ2-1; TCRdb proposes TRBD1, but this gene call is untestable without DNA. The CDR3 runs 13 residues. CDR3 region: CASSPRDSNEQFF.

CDR3 amino acids: CSASAGVKNEQFF. This chain connects TRBV20-1 to TRBJ2-1; the D call from TCRdb, TRBD2, cannot be confirmed without DNA. This CDR3 contains 13 residues. Germline loops: CDR1 DFQATT, CDR2 SNEGSKA (reference sequence).

V is TRBV7-2 and J is TRBJ2-1. The V gene's germline CDR1 is SGHTA and CDR2 FQGNSA. The CDR3 is 16 amino acids. CDR3 in amino acids: CASSPSRDFMDNEQFF.

Here the CDR3 reads CASSTPGERGKKTQYF. The chain combines TRBV19 with TRBJ2-5; absent DNA, TCRdb's TRBD1 call cannot be checked. Germline CDR1 reads LNHDA; CDR2 reads SQIVND (reference sequence). There are 16 residues in the CDR3.

The genes are TRBV12-3 or TRBV12-4 and TRBJ2-1; the D gene TCRdb calls, TRBD1, cannot be checked with no DNA. This CDR3 has 14 residues. This chain's CDR3 is CASSQGQLLNEQFF.

The J gene is TRBJ1-1, the V gene TRBV15. The CDR3 covers 13 residues. Germline V gene sequence: CDR1 LNHNV, CDR2 YYDKDF (reference sequence). The CDR3 loop reads CATSRDPDPEAFF.

The J gene is TRBJ2-7, the V gene TRBV13; as DNA is missing, the TRBD2 call by TCRdb cannot be tested. The germline gives CDR1 PRHDT, CDR2 FYEKMQ (reference sequence). This CDR3 is built from 16 residues. The CDR3 loop is CASSYFSGSAVYEQYF.

The chain has TRBV5-4 and TRBJ2-2. The germline CDR1 and CDR2 sequences are SGHNT and YYREEE (reference sequence). This CDR3 spans 15 amino acids. This chain's CDR3 is CASSLDDVWSGELFF.

The rearrangement joins TRBV11-1 to TRBJ2-2; lacking DNA, the TRBD1 call made by TCRdb goes unchecked. CDR3 length: 17 amino acids. Germline V gene lookup returns CDR1 SGHAT and CDR2 FQDESV (reference sequence). CDR3 sequence reads: CASSPRGSGGTTGELFF.